The T cell receptor (beta chain) described here comes from a study of radiotherapy plus CTLA-4 blockade in lung cancer (dated by TCRdb to the late 2010s). Background on the whole study: Among the enrolled patients, about 19% had an objective response, and about 29% reached disease control. On the study overall, not on this receptor specifically: After treatment with radiotherapy and ipilimumab, TCR clones that originated in tumors expanded in peripheral blood. Increased serum interferon-beta after radiation, together with early dynamic changes in blood T cell clones, were reported to be the strongest predictors of response.

Turning to this clone: Its recognized antigen is unknown. The input lacks base qualities; no much larger clone sits a single base away.

Library preparation employed the immunoSEQ multiplex PCR assay. TCRdb obtained this table from immuneACCESS and retained in-frame rearrangements with V and J assigned. These tables miss some clones; where compared with another copy, unresolved V genes account for less than half of the shortfall, and the remainder is unexplained. This sample has about 30,000 clones in its table, and over 75% of those were observed once. About 7.7% of the sample is in the top ten clones. In this study, focal radiation therapy paired with CTLA-4 blockade (ipilimumab) was tested in patients who had chemo-refractory metastatic non-small-cell lung cancer. From cysteine to phenylalanine, the CDR3 is 14 amino acids long. Of all the DNA, just the CDR3 is kept, 42 bases in frame from base 1. The trim is 0 bases for V and 1 base for J, with a gap of 7 bases between the germline ends. For CDR1 and CDR2, the germline V gene (reference sequence) lists SGHKS and YYEKEE.

The sequencing here drew on peripheral blood, taken from a patient treated with radiotherapy plus ipilimumab. The chain links TRBV5-5 with TRBJ1-2; no D gene is confidently identified. The TCR was taken from a human donor with non-small cell lung cancer who had stable disease on radiotherapy plus ipilimumab. The CDR3 reads CASSLVGNNYGYTF. The DNA is TGTGCCAGCAGCTTGGTAGGGAATAACTATGGCTACACCTTC.